The 10 T cell receptor beta chains below all came from one sample that was sequenced in a study of Ad26.COV2.S vaccination and SARS-CoV-2 variants. Assay: immunoSEQ multiplex PCR; the TCRdb copy retains only in-frame clones and omits some. The data show some 340,000 clones, 86% seen once. The treatment was: over 15 received Ad26.COV2.S at low or high dose, single or two shots; about 5 received placebo; per-sample allocation not given. Day 63 after the first injection of vaccine or placebo was the sampling time. Sequenced here: peripheral blood, sampled in a trial of Ad26.COV2.S vaccine versus placebo. The source is a person aged 18-60 years who received the Ad26.COV2.S COVID-19 vaccine or a placebo.

V and J are TRBV29-1 and TRBJ1-1; a possible D gene is TRBD1 (6 bases). Germline V lookup: CDR1 SQVTM, CDR2 ANQGSEA. The CDR3 covers 17 residues. Between the trimmed V and J ends, which lost 0 bases and 1 base, there was a span of 18 bases. The CDR3 region has the DNA TGCAGCGTTGAAGAGGGGGGCCCGCTCGGACGGAACACTGAAGCTTTCTTT. Protein sequence: CSVEEGGPLGRNTEAFF.

CDR3 region: CASRTGTSNYGYTF. The CDR3 DNA sequence: TGTGCCAGCAGGACAGGGACTTCTAACTATGGCTACACCTTC. The chain is built from TRBV2 and TRBJ1-2, with 7 bases aligning to TRBD1. The CDR3 spans 14 residues. The V gene end was trimmed by 6 bases and the J gene end by 0 bases; junction bases not matched to a gene: 4. CDR1 SNHLY and CDR2 FYNNEI come from the germline V gene. Drawing the rest from reference TRBV2 and TRBJ1-2, the complete variable domain is EPEVTQTPSHQVTQMGQEVILRCVPISNHLYFYWYRQILGQKVEFLVSFYNNEISEKSEIFDDQFSVERPDGSNFTLKIRSTKLEDSAMYFCASRTGTSNYGYTFGSGTRLTVV.

The chain employs TRBV7-9 and TRBJ1-1; D might be TRBD1 (5 bases). Germline V gene sequence: CDR1 SEHNR, CDR2 FQNEAQ (reference sequence). Trimming stripped 6 bases from V and 6 bases from J, with 14 bases between. The length of the CDR3 is 13 residues. Here the CDR3 DNA reads TGTGCCAGCAGGTCAGGGATTGGCGCTGAAGCTTTCTTT. This translates into CASRSGIGAEAFF.

The chain joins TRBV5-4 to TRBJ2-5; 12 nucleotides line up with TRBD2. This CDR3 has 17 residues. Germline lookup yields CDR1 SGHNT and CDR2 YYREEE (reference sequence). V was clipped by 4 bases and J by 5 bases; unmatched bases: 12. For the CDR3, the DNA is TGTGCCAGCAGCCATCCTAGCGGGGGGGGACCTCCGGAGACCCAGTACTTC. The encoded protein is CASSHPSGGGPPETQYF.

The chain uses TRBV7-9 and TRBJ2-2; tentatively, D is TRBD2 (6 bases). Trimming cost V 6 bases and J 0 bases, with 11 bases left between them. The CDR3 spans 15 residues. Germline V lookup: CDR1 SEHNR, CDR2 FQNEAQ (reference sequence). Written as DNA, the CDR3 is TGTGCCAGCAGGCGCGGGGTAACGAACACCGGGGAGCTGTTTTTT. The encoded protein is CASRRGVTNTGELFF.

The genes are TRBV6-2 or TRBV6-3 and TRBJ1-1; D is ambiguous. Per the germline V gene, CDR1 is MNHEY and CDR2 is SVGEGT. V dropped 6 bases and J dropped 7 bases, with 9 bases sitting between them. This CDR3 is 11 amino acids long. The CDR3 DNA is TGTGCCAGCAGCCAAGCATATGAAGCTTTCTTT. Encoded protein: CASSQAYEAFF.

The chain uses TRBV6-6 and TRBJ2-3; 7 positions match TRBD1. J lost 2 bases, V lost 4 bases, and 3 bases had no gene match. Germline CDR1 MNHNY, CDR2 SVGAGI (reference sequence). This CDR3 is 14 amino acids long. The CDR3 DNA reads TGTGCCAGCAGTTGGGACAGCCACACAGATACGCAGTATTTT. This sequence encodes CASSWDSHTDTQYF.

V is TRBV7-6 and J is TRBJ2-3, with TRBD2 identical over 8 bases. The CDR3 contains 17 residues. Unmatched junction bases numbered 14, after V lost 5 bases and J lost 4 bases. CDR1 is SGHVS, CDR2 FNYEAQ, per germline. CDR3 nucleotides: TGTGCCAGCAGCCCTAAGGGGGGACTAGGCTGGTCAGATACGCAGTATTTT. Translated: CASSPKGGLGWSDTQYF.

The chain has TRBV11-2 and TRBJ2-7; D may be TRBD2 (5 bases). V shed 5 bases and J shed 1 base, with 12 bases lying between them. Germline loops: CDR1 SGHAT, CDR2 FQNNGV. This CDR3 region has 14 residues. CDR3 in DNA: TGTGCCAGCAGCCCCCGGACTCGATCCTACGAGCAGTACTTC. It translates to CASSPRTRSYEQYF.

The gene calls are TRBV9 and TRBJ1-1, with D possibly matching TRBD1 (6 bases). Germline assignment: CDR1 SGDLS and CDR2 YYNGEE. The CDR3 has 14 residues. V was pared by 0 bases and J by 3 bases, with 9 bases between. CDR3 protein: CASSVGNRDTEAFF. Here the CDR3 DNA reads TGTGCCAGCAGCGTAGGTAACAGGGACACTGAAGCTTTCTTT.